The rows below give T cell receptor beta chains drawn from one sample of a study of T cell responses to AZD1222 COVID-19 vaccine. TCRdb's table, derived via immunoSEQ multiplex PCR, lists solely in-frame clones and lacks some. The table records 100,000 to 150,000 clones, 86% of them present only once. Sequencing used peripheral blood, obtained on day 0 of AZD1222 vaccination. These receptors were obtained from an adult in good health. CDR3s include the opening cysteine and the closing phenylalanine or tryptophan. The D gene is left open where the match is weak. Not all rows give a size; the values are once, few, many and, for expanded clones, a class.

CDR3 length	V gene	clone size	D gene	J gene	CDR3 protein	CDR3 DNA
16	TRBV11-2	-	TRBD2	TRBJ2-1	CASSLVRGGQGNEQFF	TGTGCCAGCAGCTTAGTTCGGGGGGGCCAGGGCAATGAGCAGTTCTTC
14	TRBV28	-	-	TRBJ1-5	CASTYQHSNQPQHF	TGTGCCAGCACCTATCAGCATAGCAATCAGCCCCAGCATTTT
14	TRBV4-3	-	TRBD1	TRBJ1-2	CASSHPGQSYGYTF	TGCGCCAGCAGCCATCCGGGACAGAGCTATGGCTACACCTTC
13	TRBV19	-	-	TRBJ1-6	CASSGPWESPLHF	TGTGCCAGTAGTGGACCGTGGGAATCACCCCTCCACTTT
12	TRBV7-9	-	TRBD1	TRBJ2-5	CASGTGRETQYF	TGTGCCAGCGGGACAGGGAGAGAGACCCAGTACTTC
13	TRBV28	-	-	TRBJ1-1	CASRRDSFTEAFF	TGTGCCAGCAGGCGTGACAGTTTCACTGAAGCTTTCTTT
16	TRBV10-3	-	TRBD1	TRBJ1-1	CAISVGQVVMNTEAFF	TGTGCCATCAGTGTGGGACAGGTAGTTATGAACACTGAAGCTTTCTTT
16	TRBV7-6	-	TRBD2	TRBJ2-1	CASSLVTAGSYNEQFF	TGTGCCAGCAGCTTAGTAACAGCGGGGTCCTACAATGAGCAGTTCTTC
13	TRBV6-5	-	-	TRBJ2-4	CASSPGAGNIQYF	TGTGCCAGCAGTCCAGGGGCAGGAAACATTCAGTACTTC
14	TRBV30	-	-	TRBJ2-2	CAWSKATNTGELFF	TGTGCCTGGAGTAAAGCAACGAACACCGGGGAGCTGTTTTTT
15	TRBV5-1	-	TRBD2	TRBJ2-7	CASSRISGGTYEQYF	TGCGCCAGCAGCCGCATAAGCGGGGGGACCTACGAGCAGTACTTC
18	TRBV9	-	TRBD2	TRBJ2-2	CASSVSLAGDSNTGELFF	TGTGCCAGCAGCGTAAGTCTAGCGGGGGACTCGAACACCGGGGAGCTGTTTTTT
17	TRBV9	few	TRBD1	TRBJ1-6	CASSVRGQGAGNSPLHF	TGTGCCAGCAGCGTAAGGGGACAGGGGGCGGGTAATTCACCCCTCCACTTT
15	TRBV27	-	-	TRBJ2-7	CASSPGPSWSYEQYF	TGTGCCAGCAGCCCGGGACCCTCCTGGTCCTACGAGCAGTACTTC
16	TRBV28	-	-	TRBJ1-6	CASSFGARPANSPLHF	TGTGCCAGCAGTTTCGGCGCAAGACCAGCCAATTCACCCCTCCACTTT
13	TRBV3-1/TRBV3-2	-	-	TRBJ1-6	CASLQGGNSPLHF	TGTGCCAGTCTACAGGGTGGTAATTCACCCCTCCACTTT
15	TRBV5-5	-	-	TRBJ1-3	CASRSGRTVGNTIYF	TGTGCCAGCAGATCGGGACGCACCGTCGGAAACACCATATATTTT
18	TRBV7-2	few	-	TRBJ2-1	CASSLVGSGLSSYNEQFF	TGTGCCAGCAGCTTAGTGGGTAGCGGTCTTAGCTCCTACAATGAGCAGTTCTTC
18	TRBV30	-	TRBD1	TRBJ1-5	CAWSGAIGTGNSNQPQHF	TGTGCCTGGAGTGGAGCGATCGGGACAGGGAATAGCAATCAGCCCCAGCATTTT
12	TRBV19	few	-	TRBJ1-1	CASQGFDTEAFF	TGTGCCAGCCAGGGGTTCGACACTGAAGCTTTCTTT
16	TRBV19	-	-	TRBJ2-5	CASSWASRDYQETQYF	TGTGCCAGTAGTTGGGCATCCCGGGACTACCAAGAGACCCAGTACTTC
16	TRBV4-1	few	TRBD2	TRBJ2-7	CASSQVLAGSTYEQYF	TGCGCCAGCAGCCAAGTTTTAGCGGGATCCACCTACGAGCAGTACTTC
12	TRBV27	-	-	TRBJ2-5	CASKGMGETQYF	TGTGCCAGCAAGGGAATGGGGGAGACCCAGTACTTC
13	TRBV2	once	TRBD1	TRBJ1-2	CASSTTGSYGYTF	TGTGCCAGCAGCACGACAGGGAGTTATGGCTACACCTTC
16	TRBV19	-	-	TRBJ1-1	CASSSLRDKEHTEAFF	TGTGCCAGTAGTTCCCTCCGGGACAAGGAACATACTGAAGCTTTCTTT
12	TRBV29-1	-	TRBD1	TRBJ2-7	CSVDETGYEQYF	TGCAGCGTTGACGAGACAGGGTACGAGCAGTACTTC
12	TRBV28	-	-	TRBJ1-1	CASSSSGLRAFF	TGTGCCAGCAGTAGTAGCGGGCTTAGGGCTTTCTTT
19	TRBV18	few	-	TRBJ2-2	CASSPPRFTGMAGTGELFF	TGTGCCAGCTCACCACCGCGCTTCACAGGGATGGCTGGCACCGGGGAGCTGTTTTTT
13	TRBV6-5	-	-	TRBJ1-2	CASSYVPAYGYTF	TGTGCCAGCAGTTACGTGCCGGCCTATGGCTACACCTTC
15	TRBV10-3	-	-	TRBJ1-1	CAISEFGGGNTEAFF	TGTGCCATCAGTGAGTTCGGGGGAGGGAACACTGAAGCTTTCTTT
17	TRBV5-5	-	-	TRBJ2-1	CASSLYLAGGTYNEQFF	TGTGCCAGCAGCTTGTATTTGGCTGGCGGAACCTACAATGAGCAGTTCTTC
15	TRBV3-1/TRBV3-2	-	TRBD1	TRBJ1-2	CASSQDLGQGYGYTF	TGTGCCAGCAGCCAAGATCTCGGACAGGGTTATGGCTACACCTTC
15	TRBV7-3	-	-	TRBJ2-1	CASSLWGSTGNEQFF	TGTGCCAGCAGCTTATGGGGGAGTACAGGCAATGAGCAGTTCTTC
18	TRBV5-1	-	TRBD2	TRBJ2-3	CASSPRPLGLASADTQYF	TGCGCCAGCAGCCCGAGGCCTCTCGGACTAGCGTCAGCAGATACGCAGTATTTT
14	TRBV19	-	-	TRBJ1-5	CASSMGGSNQPQHF	TGTGCCAGTAGTATGGGCGGTAGCAATCAGCCCCAGCATTTT
14	TRBV28	-	TRBD1	TRBJ2-7	CASSSPGQVYEQYF	TGTGCCAGCAGTTCCCCGGGACAGGTCTACGAGCAGTACTTC
15	TRBV13	-	TRBD1	TRBJ1-1	CASSLQGALGTEAFF	TGTGCCAGCAGCCTCCAGGGGGCCCTGGGGACTGAAGCTTTCTTT
13	TRBV2	once	-	TRBJ1-1	CASIRGMTTEAFF	TGTGCCAGCATAAGAGGGATGACCACTGAAGCTTTCTTT
16	TRBV7-6	-	TRBD1	TRBJ1-1	CASSPEVGQGATEAFF	TGTGCCAGCAGCCCAGAAGTAGGACAGGGTGCCACTGAAGCTTTCTTT
15	TRBV9	-	TRBD1	TRBJ2-7	CASSDGTGDPYEQYF	TGTGCCAGCAGCGATGGGACAGGGGACCCCTACGAGCAGTACTTC
13	TRBV3-1/TRBV3-2	-	-	TRBJ1-6	CASSQVVLSSLHF	TGTGCCAGCAGCCAAGTGGTGCTGTCGTCCCTCCACTTT
17	TRBV11-2	-	TRBD2	TRBJ2-3	CASSFSHLLADTDTQYF	TGTGCCAGCAGCTTTTCCCATTTACTAGCGGACACAGATACGCAGTATTTT
12	TRBV29-1	-	-	TRBJ2-1	CSVDSGYNEQFF	TGCAGCGTTGATTCCGGATACAATGAGCAGTTCTTC
15	TRBV9	-	-	TRBJ2-2	CASGDRDSNTGELFF	TGTGCCAGCGGAGACCGGGACTCGAACACCGGGGAGCTGTTTTTT
14	TRBV9	-	-	TRBJ1-1	CASSVSGLDTEAFF	TGTGCCAGCAGCGTCTCGGGGTTGGACACTGAAGCTTTCTTT
12	TRBV3-1/TRBV3-2	-	-	TRBJ2-1	CASSQGYSSVLF	TGTGCCAGCAGCCAAGGCTACTCATCGGTGCTCTTC
15	TRBV7-3	-	-	TRBJ2-2	CASSLEGANTGELFF	TGTGCCAGCAGCTTGGAGGGGGCGAACACCGGGGAGCTGTTTTTT
15	TRBV28	-	-	TRBJ1-3	CASSFRRVAGNTIYF	TGTGCCAGCAGTTTTCGGAGGGTAGCTGGAAACACCATATATTTT
14	TRBV5-1	-	-	TRBJ1-4	CASSLGTGSEKLFF	TGCGCCAGCAGCTTGGGAACAGGGTCCGAAAAACTGTTTTTT
13	TRBV3-1/TRBV3-2	-	-	TRBJ2-1	CASSQGGDNEQFF	TGTGCCAGCAGCCAAGGAGGGGACAATGAGCAGTTCTTC
15	TRBV5-1	-	TRBD1	TRBJ2-2	CASSANGQGPGELFF	TGCGCCAGCAGCGCCAACGGACAGGGGCCCGGGGAGCTGTTTTTT
15	TRBV4-1	few	TRBD1	TRBJ2-3	CASSPRTGSSDTQYF	TGCGCCAGCAGCCCCCGGACAGGGTCATCAGATACGCAGTATTTT
14	TRBV28	once	-	TRBJ1-2	CASSGKMGNYGYTF	TGTGCCAGCAGTGGCAAGATGGGAAACTATGGCTACACCTTC
14	TRBV12-5	once	-	TRBJ2-3	CASGPGHITDTQYF	TGTGCTAGTGGGCCGGGACACATCACAGATACGCAGTATTTT
13	TRBV9	-	-	TRBJ2-7	CASSDTGSYEQYF	TGTGCCAGCAGCGATACAGGTTCCTACGAGCAGTACTTC